One and the same sample provided the 9 T cell receptor beta chains below, sequenced in a study of tumor-infiltrating lymphocytes in primary liver carcinoma. Co-extraction yielded RNA and DNA from roughly 20-30 mg of unsorted bulk tissue. Total RNA (roughly 530 ng) served as template for TCR beta cDNA synthesis primed by a constant-region primer. Three-round nested multiplex PCR performed with slightly modified ARM-PCR produced the TCR beta libraries. A C-beta reverse primer was combined with TRBV1-TRBV30 forward primers in the first two PCR rounds, and each round had approximately 10 cycles. One entry per CDR3 protein results from TCRdb running MiXCR on the multiplex PCR reads. The sample consists of approximately 37,000 distinct CDR3 sequences, just under 75% of them appearing once. Sequenced material: liver tumor tissue from sampling region 4. Subset here: tumor region T4, right-lateral pole. These receptors all come from a middle-aged man with primary liver carcinoma and hepatitis B virus infection.

V and J are TRBV29-1 and TRBJ2-7, with D tentatively TRBD2 (6 bases). The CDR3 extends over 13 amino acids. Germline V gives CDR1 SQVTM, CDR2 ANQGSEA. The CDR3 loop is CSVTGTGRREQYF. The CDR3 region has the DNA TGCAGTGTAACCGGGACGGGGAGGAGGGAGCAGTACTTC.

This clonotype has only one observation. A read error is likely, as this CDR3 ends without the conserved phenylalanine or tryptophan. V usage is TRBV5-1 and J usage is TRBJ2-7; D might be TRBD1 or TRBD2, each matching 5 bases. CDR3 length: 15 amino acids. From germline, CDR1 is SGHRS and CDR2 YFSETQ. V lost 0 bases and J lost 6, with 16 bases in between. The CDR3 region has the DNA TGCGCCAGCAGCTTGGAGGGGAAGACCAGCGGCGAGCAGTACTTA. This sequence encodes CASSLEGKTSGEQYL.

This clonotype was detected ten times or more. This rearrangement joins TRBV19 to TRBJ1-6; 9 bases map to TRBD1. V lost 11 bases to trimming and J lost 5 bases; unmatched junction nucleotides: 7. Per germline, CDR1 LNHDA and CDR2 SQIVND (reference sequence). The CDR3 covers 14 residues. CDR3 sequence (DNA): TGTGCCTCGGGCGGGGACAGGGATAATTCACCCCTCCACTTT. Amino acids: CASGGDRDNSPLHF.

To note about this clonotype: No conserved phenylalanine or tryptophan is present at the end of the CDR3, so a read error is the likely explanation. The chain couples TRBV29-1 to TRBJ1-1; no clear D. CDR1 and CDR2 from the germline V gene are SQVTM and ANQGSEA. This CDR3 has 14 amino acids. CDR3 region: CSVRPCGRNTEAFI. DNA of the CDR3: TGCAGCGTCCGCCCGTGCGGGAGAAACACCGAAGCTTTCATT.

Regarding this clonotype: This may stem from a read error, because a much larger clone lies one nucleotide away. This chain links TRBV4-2 with TRBJ2-2; 9 bases are a match to TRBD2. From germline, CDR1 is LGHNA and CDR2 YNFKEQ. The CDR3 runs 13 residues. The CDR3: CASGQGQSGGPFF. Written as DNA, the CDR3 is TGTGCCAGCGGCCAAGGTCAAAGCGGGGGGCCGTTTTTT.

This clonotype was seen only once. One junction end disagrees with the germline gene, perhaps due to a read error. The gene calls are TRBV30 and TRBJ2-3, with D possibly being TRBD2 (6 bases). The germline V gene encodes CDR1 GTSNPN and CDR2 SVGIG (reference sequence). CDR3 length equals 14 residues. CDR3 protein: CAWSRLVFTYTQYF. The CDR3 DNA sequence: TGTGCCTGGAGCCGACTAGTGTTCACATATACGCAGTATTTT.

A word on this clonotype: The junction departs from the called germline gene at one end, perhaps through a read error. The rearrangement links TRBV6-2 or TRBV6-3 to TRBJ2-7; D might be TRBD2 (5 bases). This CDR3 has 14 residues. Germline CDR1 and CDR2: MNHEY and SVGEGT. The CDR3 nucleotides read TGTGCCAGCAGTCTCTGGGCGGGTCCCTACGAGCTGTACTTC. It yields the protein CASSLWAGPYELYF.

For this clonotype: The CDR3 ends on some other residue instead of the conserved phenylalanine or tryptophan, so this is likely a read error. The chain carries TRBV11-2 and TRBJ2-7, with TRBD1 matching 8 bases. Germline CDR1 and CDR2: SGHAT and FQNNGV. This CDR3 is 16 amino acids long. CDR3 amino acids: CASSLAGGPFDHEQYS. CDR3 DNA: TGTGCAAGCAGCTTAGCAGGGGGCCCCTTTGACCACGAGCAGTACTCC.

The chain uses TRBV29-1 and TRBJ1-4, with 8 bases aligning to TRBD1. This CDR3 is built from 14 residues. CDR1 is SQVTM, CDR2 ANQGSEA, per germline. As DNA, the CDR3 is TGCAGTACTACTGGACAGGGACATTGTGAAAAACTGTTTTTT. Translated, it gives CSTTGQGHCEKLFF.